What follows describes a single T cell receptor (beta chain). Its target is not known. The data were obtained in a study of a mutant IDH1 vaccine in newly diagnosed glioma. Study summary: Treated patients, about 60% male and roughly 40% female, averaged approximately 40 years of age.

General observations from the study: Top-clonotype changes in peripheral T cells seemed unrelated to pseudoprogression.

Measured with immunoSEQ multiplex PCR; TCRdb has only the in-frame clones, and not every one. In the table there are about 85,000 clones, roughly 86% of which are singletons. Time point denoted: week 47, end of study. Doses consisted of 300 ug of mutant IDH1 20-mer peptide each, paired with topical imiquimod. Each patient was administered eight vaccinations, scheduled in weeks 1, 3, 5, 7, 11, 15, 19 and 23. The sequenced sample was PBMCs, obtained from a glioma patient whose treatment included an IDH1 peptide vaccine. The sequence was obtained from a woman in her fifties or sixties with glioma.

DNA of the CDR3: TGTGCCAGCAGCCCCGCAGGGTTCACAGATACGCAGTATTTT. Translated, it gives CASSPAGFTDTQYF. The V gene is TRBV7-2, the J gene TRBJ2-3, with D maybe TRBD1 (5 bases). The CDR3 length is 14 residues. Germline CDR1 SGHTA, CDR2 FQGNSA. Trimming took off 5 bases at V and 2 bases at J, with 11 bases between the two ends. Looking up the rest from reference TRBV7-2 and TRBJ2-3 gives the full variable domain: GAGVSQSPSNKVTEKGKDVELRCDPISGHTALYWYRQSLGQGLEFLIYFQGNSAPDKSGLPSDRFSAERTGGSVSTLTIQRTQQEDSAVYLCASSPAGFTDTQYFGPGTRLTVL.